This T cell receptor beta chain was sequenced in a study of T cells in Graves' hyperthyroidism and ophthalmopathy. Looking at the study overall: Peripheral blood was obtained at initial diagnosis, preceding any treatment. Study results and caveats: Ophthalmopathy, as predicted by the model, came a median approximately 5.9 months after the prediction.

Regions amplified from RNA transcripts were the TCR beta CDR3 regions. The HTBI primer set served for first-round RT-PCR of the TCR CDR3. TCRdb reanalysed the multiplex PCR reads using MiXCR and keeps one entry per CDR3 protein. The sample has roughly 840,000 distinct CDR3 sequences, roughly 40% seen once. A few counts support this clonotype. What it binds is not known. Clinical symptoms, serum thyroxine, TRAb, thyroid ultrasound and orbital computed tomography informed diagnoses. Germline CDR1 and CDR2: SGHRS and YFSETQ. V shed 4 bases and J 3 bases; nucleotides not matched to a gene: 4. There are 14 residues in the CDR3.

The sequenced sample consisted of blood. The origin of this receptor is a man aged 18 to 35 with Graves' hyperthyroidism. The chain recombines TRBV5-1 with TRBJ1-1; 9 nucleotides line up with TRBD1. The CDR3 DNA is TGCGCCAGCAGCGGGGGACAGGGAGACACTGAAGCTTTCTTT. It encodes CASSGGQGDTEAFF. The complete variable domain, with remaining parts taken from reference TRBV5-1 and TRBJ1-1, reads KAGVTQTPRYLIKTRGQQVTLSCSPISGHRSVSWYQQTPGQGLQFLFEYFSETQRNKGNFPGRFSGRQFSNSRSEMNVSTLELGDSALYLCASSGGQGDTEAFFGQGTRLTVV.